One and the same sample provided the 10 T cell receptor beta chains below, sequenced in a study of blood T cells in healthy people across ages. Primed by a sample-barcoded 5' primer and a J-beta primer mix, a second PCR proceeded for about 7 to 11 cycles. TCRdb processed the 5' RACE reads anew with MiXCR; each CDR3 protein has one entry. In the table there are 650,000 to 700,000 distinct CDR3 sequences, around 50% of which are singletons. Input material: blood. These receptors originate from an elderly woman in good health.

The CDR3 bases are TGCAGTGCTAGAGTTTCCGACAGGGGGCTGGGCGGGGAGCTGTTTTTT. This translates into CSARVSDRGLGGELFF. J is TRBJ2-2 and V is TRBV20-1, with 10 positions matching TRBD1. Germline V gene data show CDR1 as DFQATT and CDR2 as SNEGSKA (reference sequence). Trimming took 1 base from V and 7 from J; bases not matched to a gene: 9. This CDR3 contains 16 residues.

This clonotype has a single count. This clone may be a read error of a much larger clone one base away. CDR3 sequence (DNA): TGTGCCAGCAGTTTAAGGAGGACAGGGAGAACAGATACGCAGTATTTT. Its translation is CASSLRRTGRTDTQYF. The chain is built from TRBV12-3 or TRBV12-4 and TRBJ2-3; 8 bases are shared with TRBD1. The CDR3 has 16 residues. V lost 2 bases and J lost 3; bases outside the gene matches: 7.

This clonotype was counted only a few times. CDR3 bases: TGTGCCAGCAGTATCGGGGAGGGCGCGGCTCAGCCCCAGCATTTT. It yields the protein CASSIGEGAAQPQHF. The chain has TRBV6-4 and TRBJ1-5, with D unclear. Trimming took off 5 bases at V and 6 bases at J, with 17 bases between the two ends. The CDR3 extends over 15 amino acids. Germline V gives CDR1 MRHNA, CDR2 SNTAGT.

V and J are TRBV29-1 and TRBJ1-1; 8 nucleotides align to TRBD1. After removal of 7 bases from V and 4 bases from J, the junction contained 11 bases not matched to a gene. This CDR3 has 14 residues. Germline CDR1 and CDR2: SQVTM and ANQGSEA. CDR3 bases: TGCAGCGCCCTGGGACAGGCAGGAAGCACTGAAGCTTTCTTT. Its protein product is CSALGQAGSTEAFF.

The rearrangement joins TRBV5-6 to TRBJ1-2; D is undetermined. Trimming took off 0 bases at V and 8 bases at J, with 14 bases between the two ends. Germline V gene lookup returns CDR1 SGHDT and CDR2 YYEEEE. This CDR3 has 14 amino acids. CDR3 loop: CASSLGLENVGYTF. DNA for the CDR3: TGTGCCAGCAGCTTGGGTCTAGAAAACGTGGGCTACACCTTC.

In its sample, this clonotype was seen many times. The genes are TRBV30 and TRBJ2-1; 7 bases align to TRBD1. J lost 4 bases, V lost 5 bases, and 2 bases had no gene match. This CDR3 contains 12 residues. Germline V gives CDR1 GTSNPN, CDR2 SVGIG (reference sequence). The CDR3: CAWGDSYNEQFF. In nucleotides, the CDR3 is TGTGCCTGGGGGGACAGTTACAATGAGCAGTTCTTC.

This clonotype was seen repeatedly, ten times or more. This chain links TRBV18 with TRBJ2-3; the D is unclear. V was cut by 8 bases and J by 2 bases, with 14 bases left in between. This CDR3 contains 14 residues. Germline V CDR1 and CDR2: KGHSH, LQKENI. CDR3 sequence (DNA): TGTGCCAGCAGCCCCTCCCGTTCCACAGATACGCAGTATTTT. It translates to CASSPSRSTDTQYF.

V and J are TRBV28 and TRBJ1-2; D perhaps matches TRBD1 (5 bases). Trimming removed 6 bases at V and 2 bases at J, with 16 bases between. The CDR3 is 15 amino acids. Germline V gene lookup returns CDR1 MDHEN and CDR2 SYDVKM. The CDR3 sequence: CASRSGDGGNYGYTF. The CDR3 DNA is TGTGCCAGCAGGTCTGGGGACGGGGGAAACTATGGCTACACCTTC.

This clonotype was detected ten times or more. An end of the junction differs from the germline gene, which may be a read error. J is TRBJ2-3 and V is TRBV7-2; D remains unclear. This CDR3 comprises 13 residues. The germline V gene has CDR1 SGHTA and CDR2 FQGNSA. CDR3 loop: CASSPTGTDTQYF. In DNA, the CDR3 is TGCGCCAGCAGCCCGACCGGCACAGATACGCAGTATTTT.

Notes on this clonotype: A read error may explain this, as a much larger clone is one base away. This chain links TRBV6-1 with TRBJ2-1; 9 nucleotides agree with TRBD1. The DNA end is a closer match to TRBJ2-7, so the J assignment may be wrong. Germline V gene data show CDR1 as MNHNS and CDR2 as SASEGT. The CDR3 sequence is 16 residues long. CDR3 DNA: TGTGCCAGCCAGACAGGGGGGGGAATCTCCTACAATGAGCAGTACTTC. This gives the protein CASQTGGGISYNEQYF.